Below, one TCR beta chain is given with its context. The clone's antigen remains unknown. Base qualities are missing; no much larger clone stands one base away. This specimen comes from a study of T-cell reconstitution after alpha-beta-depleted transplantation in children (dated by TCRdb to 2015 to 2016). For the wider study: T-cell immune reconstitution after TCRalphabeta/CD19-depleted allogeneic hematopoietic cell transplantation in children was quantitatively tracked in the study by means of TCR repertoire profiling.

Library method: PCR. Sequencing instrument: Illumina HiSeq 2500. Molecular barcoding was employed in the preparation of TCR libraries, with unique molecular identifiers being used to normalize TCRbeta repertoire quantification. The public reads were reprocessed in TCRdb via fastp at Q25 and MiXCR, keeping in-frame beta chains. One record per CDR3 amino acid sequence lists the most common genes and DNA. This sample gives around 370,000 distinct CDR3 sequences in total; about 17% of them show up just once. Together, the top ten hold approximately 44% of the sample. CDR1 is given as LGHDT and CDR2 as YNNKEL, both from the germline V gene (reference sequence). Deletion took 5 bases off V and 3 bases off J, with a span of 17 bases between the germline ends. Measured from the cysteine to the phenylalanine, the CDR3 is 16 residues long. Of all the DNA, just the CDR3 is kept, 48 bases in frame from base 1.

The intended sense of this specimen's treatment or condition label: allogeneic hematopoietic cell transplantation with graft depleted of TCRalphabeta T cells and CD19 B cells. The children who served as transplant recipients had been given grafts of TCRalphabeta/CD19-depleted allogeneic hematopoietic cells. On the study overall, not on this receptor specifically: Apparently early alphabetaT-cell count recovery about two months after transplant reportedly relied on only several hundred rapidly expanded clones derived from non-depleted graft cells. In some patients, high TCRbeta diversity at day 60 was attributed to recipient T cells and intrathymic progenitors that had survived conditioning. Over subsequent months, a decline in hyperexpanded clone frequencies was noted, and after one year, T-cell counts and TCRbeta diversity were mostly ascribed to newly produced T cells.

This chain is built from TRBV3-1 and TRBJ2-1, and possibly TRBD2, on 5 matching bases. The source material was PBMCs, mostly from graft donor cells, sampled 360 days after TCRalphabeta/CD19-depleted stem cell transplant. The receptor's source is a male patient between 2 and 15 years old who had a stem cell transplant for acute lymphoblastic leukemia, so the T cells may come from the graft donor. The CDR3 region has the sequence CASSTLAGRRYNEQFF. The sequenced DNA is TGTGCCAGCAGCACCCTGGCGGGTAGGCGCTACAATGAGCAGTTCTTC.